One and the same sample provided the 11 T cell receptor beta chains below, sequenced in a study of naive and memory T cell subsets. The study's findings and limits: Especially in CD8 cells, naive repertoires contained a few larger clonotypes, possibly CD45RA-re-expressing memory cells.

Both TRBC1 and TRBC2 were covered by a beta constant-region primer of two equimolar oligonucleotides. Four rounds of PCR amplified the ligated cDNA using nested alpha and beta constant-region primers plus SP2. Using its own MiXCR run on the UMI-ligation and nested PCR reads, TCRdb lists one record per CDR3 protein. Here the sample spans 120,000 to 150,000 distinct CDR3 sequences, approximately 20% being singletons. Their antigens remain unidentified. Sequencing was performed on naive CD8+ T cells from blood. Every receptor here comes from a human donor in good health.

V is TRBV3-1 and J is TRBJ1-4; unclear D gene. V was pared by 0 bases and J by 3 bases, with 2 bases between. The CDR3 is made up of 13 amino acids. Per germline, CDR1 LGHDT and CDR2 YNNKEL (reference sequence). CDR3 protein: CASSQDPNEKLFF. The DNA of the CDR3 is TGTGCCAGCAGCCAAGACCCTAATGAAAAACTGTTTTTT.

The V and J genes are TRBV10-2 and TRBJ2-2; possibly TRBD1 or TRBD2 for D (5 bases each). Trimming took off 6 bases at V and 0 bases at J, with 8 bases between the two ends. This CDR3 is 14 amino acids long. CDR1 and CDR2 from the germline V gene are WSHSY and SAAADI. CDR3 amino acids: CASSVGPNTGELFF. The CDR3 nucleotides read TGCGCCAGCAGCGTGGGACCGAACACCGGGGAGCTGTTTTTT.

DNA of the CDR3: TGTGCCAGCAGCAAAGAGACAGGGTACCCTGAAGCTTTCTTT. Protein sequence: CASSKETGYPEAFF. The chain employs TRBV6-5 and TRBJ1-1, with 7 bases aligning to TRBD1. CDR1 is MNHEY and CDR2 is SVGAGI in the germline V gene. The CDR3 extends over 14 amino acids. V lost 6 bases to trimming and J lost 6 bases; unmatched junction nucleotides: 10.

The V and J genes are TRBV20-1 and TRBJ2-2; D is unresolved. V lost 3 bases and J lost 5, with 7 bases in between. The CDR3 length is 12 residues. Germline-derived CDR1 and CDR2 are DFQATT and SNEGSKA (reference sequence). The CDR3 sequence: CSARARTGELFF. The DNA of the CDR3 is TGCAGTGCTAGGGCTAGAACCGGGGAGCTGTTTTTT.

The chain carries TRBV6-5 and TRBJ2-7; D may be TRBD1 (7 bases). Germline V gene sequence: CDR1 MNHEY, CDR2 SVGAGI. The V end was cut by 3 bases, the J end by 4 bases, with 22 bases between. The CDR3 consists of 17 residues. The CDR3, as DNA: TGTGCCAGCAGTTATGAGGACAGGCCCCCTGCGGGGTACGAGCAGTACTTC. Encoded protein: CASSYEDRPPAGYEQYF.

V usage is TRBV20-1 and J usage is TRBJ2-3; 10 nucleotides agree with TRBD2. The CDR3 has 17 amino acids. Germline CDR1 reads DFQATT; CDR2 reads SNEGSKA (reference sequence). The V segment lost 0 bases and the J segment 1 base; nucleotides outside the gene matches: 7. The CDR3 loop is CSARDSGRALRTDTQYF. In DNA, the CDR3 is TGCAGTGCTAGAGACAGCGGGAGGGCCCTGCGCACAGATACGCAGTATTTT.

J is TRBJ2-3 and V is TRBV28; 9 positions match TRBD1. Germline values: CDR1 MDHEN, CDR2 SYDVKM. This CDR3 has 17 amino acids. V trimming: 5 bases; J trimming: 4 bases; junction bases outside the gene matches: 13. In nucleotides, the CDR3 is TGTGCCAGCAGTCCTGGACAGGGGTGGGTCTGGGCAGATACGCAGTATTTT. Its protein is CASSPGQGWVWADTQYF.

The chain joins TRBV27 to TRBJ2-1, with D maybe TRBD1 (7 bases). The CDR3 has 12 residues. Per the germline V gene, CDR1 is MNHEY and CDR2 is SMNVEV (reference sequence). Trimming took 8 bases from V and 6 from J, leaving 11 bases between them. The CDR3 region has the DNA TGTGCCAGCCAGCAGGGGGGCAATGAGCAGTTCTTC. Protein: CASQQGGNEQFF.

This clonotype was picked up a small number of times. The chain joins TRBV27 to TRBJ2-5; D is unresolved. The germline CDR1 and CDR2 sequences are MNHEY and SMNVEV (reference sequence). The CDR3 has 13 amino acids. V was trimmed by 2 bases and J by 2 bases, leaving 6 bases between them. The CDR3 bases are TGTGCCAGCAGTTTACTGGGGCAAGAGACCCAGTACTTC. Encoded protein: CASSLLGQETQYF.

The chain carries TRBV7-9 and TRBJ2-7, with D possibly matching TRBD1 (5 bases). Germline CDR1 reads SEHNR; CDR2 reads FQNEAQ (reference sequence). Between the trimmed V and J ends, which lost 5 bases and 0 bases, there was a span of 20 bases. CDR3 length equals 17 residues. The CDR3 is CASSPKGSETFSYEQYF. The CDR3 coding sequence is TGTGCCAGCAGCCCTAAGGGGTCAGAAACATTCTCCTACGAGCAGTACTTC.

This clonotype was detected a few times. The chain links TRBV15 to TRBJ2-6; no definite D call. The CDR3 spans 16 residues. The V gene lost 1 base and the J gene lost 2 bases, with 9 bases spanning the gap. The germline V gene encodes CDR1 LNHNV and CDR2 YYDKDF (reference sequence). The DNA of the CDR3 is TGTGCCACCAGCAGAGCCAAGGACCCTGGGGCCAACGTCCTGACTTTC. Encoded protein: CATSRAKDPGANVLTF.